One sample yielded the 5 T cell receptor beta chains listed below, sequenced in a study of cytomegalovirus exposure and HLA in healthy donors (dated by TCRdb to the late 2010s). The library was built by means of the immunoSEQ multiplex PCR assay. Entries here come from immuneACCESS through TCRdb and include only in-frame sequences with V and J called. Some clones fail to appear in such tables; in the studies checked, an unresolved V gene covers under half of the shortfall, and the cause of the remainder is unknown. This sample has 150,000 or so clones in its table, and roughly 87% of those were observed once. The ten top clones hold approximately 10% of the sample. The sequenced material came from PBMCs. The receptors stem from a woman under 30 in good health and CMV-seropositive.

This clone was observed once. The gene calls are TRBV5-1 and TRBJ2-7; 11 nucleotides match TRBD1. Trimming at V came to 2 bases and at J to 5 bases, leaving 3 bases not matched to a gene. The CDR3 length is 14 residues. Looked up from germline, CDR1 is SGHRS and CDR2 is YFSETQ. Written as DNA, the CDR3 is TGCGCCAGCAGCTTCGGGACAGGGGGTCACGAGCAGTACTTC. It is translated as CASSFGTGGHEQYF.

The chain employs TRBV7-9 and TRBJ2-1, with a possible D match to TRBD2 (5 bases). The CDR3 extends over 15 amino acids. The V end was cut by 2 bases, the J end by 6 bases, with 14 bases between. Looked up from germline, CDR1 is SEHNR and CDR2 is FQNEAQ (reference sequence). CDR3 coding DNA: TGTGCCAGCAGCTTATCGGGGTCGGGTGGCAATGAGCAGTTCTTC. Translating it yields CASSLSGSGGNEQFF.

This clone was detected once. The V and J genes are TRBV19 and TRBJ1-1, with TRBD1 matching over 9 bases. The ends lost 1 base at V and 5 bases at J; junction bases unmatched: 8. CDR3 size: 16 residues. The germline V gene encodes CDR1 LNHDA and CDR2 SQIVND (reference sequence). CDR3 coding DNA: TGTGCCAGTAGTATAGGCCTGGGACAGGGAGGGACTGAAGCTTTCTTT. Protein sequence: CASSIGLGQGGTEAFF.

This chain joins TRBV6-5 and TRBJ2-7, with TRBD2 as a possible D gene (5 bases). Germline V gene lookup returns CDR1 MNHEY and CDR2 SVGAGI. Trimming removed 2 bases at V and 8 bases at J, with 7 bases between. The CDR3 loop spans 11 amino acids. The CDR3 protein is CASSYGEKQYF. CDR3 in DNA: TGTGCCAGCAGTTACGGGGAGAAGCAGTACTTC.

The V gene is TRBV19, the J gene TRBJ2-7; D is undetermined. The V end lost 5 bases, the J end lost 0 bases, and 11 bases lay between the germline ends. Germline values: CDR1 LNHDA, CDR2 SQIVND (reference sequence). There are 14 residues in the CDR3. The CDR3 coding sequence is TGTGCCAGTAGTCACCGAGGATCCTCCTACGAGCAGTACTTC. The encoded protein is CASSHRGSSYEQYF.